This T cell receptor (beta chain) derives from a study of blood T cells in healthy people across ages. Overall study findings and caveats: With naive T cell percentage, TCR beta diversity showed a strong correlation. The unknown donor CMV status may have confounded expanded clonotype changes.

It was with a sample-barcoded 5' primer and a J-beta primer mix that a second PCR of roughly 7 to 12 cycles was run. Each CDR3 protein is one row after TCRdb ran MiXCR on the 5' RACE reads. The sample has around 1,600,000 distinct CDR3 sequences, around 40% seen once. CDR1 and CDR2 (germline): LNHDA, SQIVND (reference sequence). The CDR3 covers 14 residues. The ends were cut back, 3 bases at V and 8 bases at J, with 14 bases in the middle. This clonotype was counted once. Its specificity is not known. The sample consisted of blood. The chain joins TRBV19 to TRBJ2-1; maybe TRBD1 (5 bases). This receptor was identified in a woman aged 18-29 years in good health. The CDR3 here is CASSIGHLGDEQFF. CDR3 in DNA: TGTGCCAGTAGTATTGGCCACTTAGGGGATGAGCAGTTCTTC. Together with reference TRBV19 and TRBJ2-1, the CDR3 gives the full variable domain: DGGITQSPKYLFRKEGQNVTLSCEQNLNHDAMYWYRQDPGQGLRLIYYSQIVNDFQKGDIAEGYSVSREKKESFPLTVTSAQKNPTAFYLCASSIGHLGDEQFFGPGTRLTVL.